This record covers a single TCR beta chain. Produced via immunoSEQ multiplex PCR; TCRdb's table is partial and in-frame only. Among tens of thousands of clones listed, 88% were seen once. This sample is drawn from a study of blood T cell repertoires in COVID-19. About the study: In each case, the material was cDNA or gDNA derived from T cells, B-cell-depleted T cells, or PBMCs.

The CDR3 loop spans 14 amino acids. The junction had 4 bases not matched to a gene; V was cut back by 2 bases and J by 4 bases. Germline V gives CDR1 SGDLS, CDR2 YYNGEE. This clonotype originated in a woman at least 80 years old with active COVID-19. Sequenced: peripheral blood. The rearrangement joins TRBV9 to TRBJ1-2, with TRBD1 matching over 8 bases. CDR3 nucleotide sequence: TGTGCCAGCAGCGTTTACCAGGGGGCCTATGGCTACACCTTC. Protein product: CASSVYQGAYGYTF.